This TCR beta chain was documented in a study of technical replicates of blood from a handful of donors. Data came from immunoSEQ multiplex PCR; TCRdb stores just in-frame clones and leaves some out. This repertoire shows 64,000 or so clones, roughly 96% found once; its top ten account for approximately 0.2%. V was cut by 6 bases and J by 6 bases, with 12 bases left in between. The CDR3 totals 12 residues. CDR1 is SEHNR, CDR2 FQNEAQ, per germline (reference sequence). The chain recombines TRBV7-9 with TRBJ2-7; no definite D call. The sample comprised T cells isolated from PBMCs. The clonotype originates from a human donor in good health. CDR3 DNA: TGTGCCAGCAGTTCTATGTTCGCCGAGCAGTACTTC. This translates into CASSSMFAEQYF.